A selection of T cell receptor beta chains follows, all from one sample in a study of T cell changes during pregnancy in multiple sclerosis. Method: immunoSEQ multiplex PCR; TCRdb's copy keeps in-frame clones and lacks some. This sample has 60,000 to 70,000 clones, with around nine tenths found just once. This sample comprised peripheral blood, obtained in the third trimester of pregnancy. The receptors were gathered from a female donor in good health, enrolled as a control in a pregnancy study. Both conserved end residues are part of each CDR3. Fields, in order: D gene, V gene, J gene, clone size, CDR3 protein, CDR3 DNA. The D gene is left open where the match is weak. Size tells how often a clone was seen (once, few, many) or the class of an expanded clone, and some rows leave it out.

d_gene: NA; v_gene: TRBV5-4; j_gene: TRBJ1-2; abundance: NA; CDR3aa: CASTRGNEGYYGYTF; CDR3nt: TGTGCCAGCACCCGAGGCAACGAGGGCTACTATGGCTACACCTTC
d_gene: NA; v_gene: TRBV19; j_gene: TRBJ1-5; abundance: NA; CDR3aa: CASSSQGNQPQHF; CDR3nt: TGTGCCAGTAGTTCCCAGGGGAATCAGCCCCAGCATTTT
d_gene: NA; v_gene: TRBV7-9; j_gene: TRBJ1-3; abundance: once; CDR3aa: CASSLGGGGRSGNTIYF; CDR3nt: TGTGCCAGCAGCTTGGGTGGGGGGGGCCGCTCTGGAAACACCATATATTTT
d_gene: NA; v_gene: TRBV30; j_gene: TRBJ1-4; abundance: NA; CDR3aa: CAWSEGGAKEKLFF; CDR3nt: TGTGCCTGGAGTGAGGGGGGGGCGAAGGAAAAACTGTTTTTT
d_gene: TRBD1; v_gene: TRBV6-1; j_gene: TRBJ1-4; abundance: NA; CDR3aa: CASSEAGGSGEKLFF; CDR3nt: TGTGCCAGCAGTGAAGCAGGGGGCTCGGGGGAAAAACTGTTTTTT
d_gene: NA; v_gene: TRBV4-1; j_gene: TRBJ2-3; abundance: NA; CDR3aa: CASSQPGVGTDTQYF; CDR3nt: TGCGCCAGCAGCCAACCGGGGGTCGGAACAGATACGCAGTATTTT
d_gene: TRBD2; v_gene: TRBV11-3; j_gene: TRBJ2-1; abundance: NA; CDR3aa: CASSLGLAGNEQFF; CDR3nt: TGTGCCAGCAGCTTAGGACTAGCGGGGAATGAGCAGTTCTTC
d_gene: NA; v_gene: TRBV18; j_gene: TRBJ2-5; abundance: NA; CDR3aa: CASSLGVGETQYF; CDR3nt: TGTGCCAGCTCCCTCGGGGTCGGGGAGACCCAGTACTTC
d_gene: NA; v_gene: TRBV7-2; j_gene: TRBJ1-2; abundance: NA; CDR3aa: CASSSTPGPYGYTF; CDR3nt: TGTGCCAGCAGCTCCACCCCAGGGCCTTATGGCTACACCTTC
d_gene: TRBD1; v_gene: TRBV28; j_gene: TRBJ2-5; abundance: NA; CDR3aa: CATNRGQQTQYF; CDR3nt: TGTGCCACGAACAGGGGGCAGCAGACCCAGTACTTC
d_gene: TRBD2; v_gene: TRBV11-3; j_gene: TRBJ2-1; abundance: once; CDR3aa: CASSLAPSGGYNEQFF; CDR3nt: TGTGCCAGCAGCTTAGCGCCCAGCGGGGGGTACAATGAGCAGTTCTTC
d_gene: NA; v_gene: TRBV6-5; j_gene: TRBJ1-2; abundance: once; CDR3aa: CATQVAYGNYGYTF; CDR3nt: TGTGCCACCCAAGTGGCGTACGGGAACTATGGCTACACCTTC
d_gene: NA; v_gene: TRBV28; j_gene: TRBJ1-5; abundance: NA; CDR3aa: CASKMADHQPQHF; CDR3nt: TGTGCCAGCAAAATGGCAGATCATCAGCCCCAGCATTTT
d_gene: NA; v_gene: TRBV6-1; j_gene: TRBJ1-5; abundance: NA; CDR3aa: CASSNVAAAHQPQHF; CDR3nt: TGTGCCAGCAGTAATGTCGCGGCAGCCCATCAGCCCCAGCATTTT
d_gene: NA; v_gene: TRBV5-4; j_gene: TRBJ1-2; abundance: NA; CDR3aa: CASSLGQNYGYTF; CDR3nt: TGTGCCAGCAGCTTGGGACAGAACTATGGCTACACCTTC
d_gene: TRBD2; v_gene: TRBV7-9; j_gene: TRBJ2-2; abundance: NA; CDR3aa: CASSSPPRLAVELFF; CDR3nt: TGTGCCAGCAGCTCTCCTCCTAGACTAGCGGTGGAGCTGTTTTTT
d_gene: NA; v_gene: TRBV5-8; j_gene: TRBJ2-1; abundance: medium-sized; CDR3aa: CASSLSLGRGWGNEQFF; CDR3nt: TGTGCCAGCAGCTTGTCCCTGGGCAGGGGTTGGGGCAATGAGCAGTTCTTC
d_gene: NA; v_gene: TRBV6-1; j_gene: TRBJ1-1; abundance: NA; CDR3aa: CASSEPPGGNTEAFF; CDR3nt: TGTGCCAGCAGTGAACCCCCGGGGGGGAACACTGAAGCTTTCTTT
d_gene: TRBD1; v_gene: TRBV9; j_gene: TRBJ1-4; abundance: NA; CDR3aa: CASSATGTGPVTNEKLFF; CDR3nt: TGTGCCAGCAGCGCAACGGGGACAGGGCCTGTTACTAATGAAAAACTGTTTTTT
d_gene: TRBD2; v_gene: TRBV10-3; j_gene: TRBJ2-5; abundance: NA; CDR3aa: CAIRRTSGQETQYF; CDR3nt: TGTGCCATCAGACGGACTAGCGGCCAAGAGACCCAGTACTTC
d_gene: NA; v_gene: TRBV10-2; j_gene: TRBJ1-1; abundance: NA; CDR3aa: CASSEAGGDNTEAFF; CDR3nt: TGCGCCAGCAGTGAGGCAGGAGGAGATAACACTGAAGCTTTCTTT
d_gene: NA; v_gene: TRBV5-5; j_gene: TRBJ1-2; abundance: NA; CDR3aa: CASSLRIRRDYGYTF; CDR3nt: TGTGCCAGCAGCTTAAGGATTAGGCGGGACTATGGCTACACCTTC
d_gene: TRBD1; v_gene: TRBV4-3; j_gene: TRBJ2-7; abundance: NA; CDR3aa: CASSQDRRTGMYEQYF; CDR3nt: TGCGCCAGCAGCCAAGATCGAAGGACAGGGATGTACGAGCAGTACTTC
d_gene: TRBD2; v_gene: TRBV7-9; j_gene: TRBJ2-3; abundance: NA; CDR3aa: CASRGLAGTDTQYF; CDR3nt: TGTGCCAGCAGGGGACTAGCGGGCACAGATACGCAGTATTTT
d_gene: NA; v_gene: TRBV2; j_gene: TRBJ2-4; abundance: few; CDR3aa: CASSAVVDLFYF; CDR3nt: TGTGCCAGCAGTGCAGTCGTCGATTTGTTCTACTTC
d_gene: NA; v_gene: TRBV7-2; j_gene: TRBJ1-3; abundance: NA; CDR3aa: CASSLTLSNSGNTIYF; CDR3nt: TGTGCCAGCAGCTTAACCCTCAGTAACTCTGGAAACACCATATATTTT
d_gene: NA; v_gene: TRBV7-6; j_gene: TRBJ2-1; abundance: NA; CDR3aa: CASSSGEGQFF; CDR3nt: TGTGCCAGCAGCTCAGGGGAAGGGCAGTTCTTC
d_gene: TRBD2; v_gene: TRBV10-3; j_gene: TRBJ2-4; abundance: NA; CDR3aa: CAISEGEGKIQYF; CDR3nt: TGTGCCATCAGTGAGGGGGAGGGGAAGATTCAGTACTTC
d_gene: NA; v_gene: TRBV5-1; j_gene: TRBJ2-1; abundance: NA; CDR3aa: CASSSDGGSYNEQFF; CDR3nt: TGCGCCAGCAGCTCCGACGGAGGCTCCTACAATGAGCAGTTCTTC
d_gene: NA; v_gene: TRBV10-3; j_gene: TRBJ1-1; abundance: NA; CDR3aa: CAISEGAGLWKNTEAFF; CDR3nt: TGTGCCATCAGTGAGGGGGCAGGCCTCTGGAAGAACACTGAAGCTTTCTTT
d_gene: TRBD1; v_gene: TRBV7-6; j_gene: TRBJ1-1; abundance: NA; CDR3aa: CASSSRQGENTEAFF; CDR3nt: TGTGCCAGCAGCTCACGACAGGGTGAGAACACTGAAGCTTTCTTT
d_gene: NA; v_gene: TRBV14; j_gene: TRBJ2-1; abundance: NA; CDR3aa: CASSPLQGMQEKQFF; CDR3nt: TGTGCCAGCAGCCCTTTACAGGGAATGCAGGAAAAGCAGTTCTTC
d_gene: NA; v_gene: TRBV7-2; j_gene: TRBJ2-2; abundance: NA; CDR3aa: CASRGFAGELFF; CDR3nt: TGTGCCAGCAGGGGCTTCGCCGGGGAGCTGTTTTTT
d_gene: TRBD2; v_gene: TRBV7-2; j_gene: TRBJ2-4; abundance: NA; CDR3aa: CASSLGLAGPQYF; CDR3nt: TGTGCCAGCAGCTTAGGGCTAGCGGGACCTCAGTACTTC
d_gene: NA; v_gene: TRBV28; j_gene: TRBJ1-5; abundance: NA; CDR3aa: CASSLKGLPQPQHF; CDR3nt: TGTGCCAGCAGTTTAAAGGGGCTCCCCCAGCCCCAGCATTTT
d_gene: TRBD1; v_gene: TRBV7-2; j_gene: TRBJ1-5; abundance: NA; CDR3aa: CASSYAGTANNQPQHF; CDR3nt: TGTGCCAGCAGTTATGCCGGGACAGCCAACAATCAGCCCCAGCATTTT
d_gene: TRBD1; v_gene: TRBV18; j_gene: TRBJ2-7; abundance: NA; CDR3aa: CASSPRQGNGYEQYF; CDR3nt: TGTGCCAGCTCACCCCGACAGGGGAACGGGTACGAGCAGTACTTC
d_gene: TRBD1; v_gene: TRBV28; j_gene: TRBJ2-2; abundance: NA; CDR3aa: CASRGQGNTGELFF; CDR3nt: TGTGCCAGCAGGGGACAGGGGAACACCGGGGAGCTGTTTTTT
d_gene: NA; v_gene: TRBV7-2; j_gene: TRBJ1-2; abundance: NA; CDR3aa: CASSLVNYGYTF; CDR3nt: TGTGCCAGCAGCTTAGTAAACTATGGCTACACCTTC
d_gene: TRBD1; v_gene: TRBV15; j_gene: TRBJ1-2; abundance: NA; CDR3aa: CATSRTGAGGYTF; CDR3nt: TGTGCCACCAGCAGGACAGGGGCGGGAGGCTACACCTTC
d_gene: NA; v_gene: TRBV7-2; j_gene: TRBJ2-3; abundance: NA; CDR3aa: CASTSPVAGTDTQYF; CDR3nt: TGTGCCAGCACGTCTCCGGTGGCGGGAACAGATACGCAGTATTTT
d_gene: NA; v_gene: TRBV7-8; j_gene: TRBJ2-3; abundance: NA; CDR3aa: CASSYLGLVEYF; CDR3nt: TGTGCCAGCAGCTACCTAGGATTGGTTGAGTATTTT
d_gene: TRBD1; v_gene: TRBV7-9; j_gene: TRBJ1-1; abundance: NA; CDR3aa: CASSLPFGQGATGTEAFF; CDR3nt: TGTGCCAGCAGCTTACCCTTTGGACAGGGGGCGACTGGCACTGAAGCTTTCTTT
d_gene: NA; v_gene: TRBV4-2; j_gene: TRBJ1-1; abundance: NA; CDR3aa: CASSQVTDRGEAFF; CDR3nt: TGTGCCAGCAGCCAAGTGACCGACCGGGGTGAAGCTTTCTTT
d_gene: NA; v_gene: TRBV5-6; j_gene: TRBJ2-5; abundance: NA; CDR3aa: CASSSQNGVGGVGTQYF; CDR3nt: TGTGCCAGCAGCTCACAAAACGGGGTGGGGGGTGTCGGGACCCAGTACTTC
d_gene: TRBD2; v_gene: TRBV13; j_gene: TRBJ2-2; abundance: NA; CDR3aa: CASSLELAGHTGELFF; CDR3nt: TGTGCCAGCAGCTTAGAACTAGCGGGACACACCGGGGAGCTGTTTTTT
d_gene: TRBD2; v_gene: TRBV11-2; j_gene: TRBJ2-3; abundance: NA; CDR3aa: CASSLRERGTSDTQYF; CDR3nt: TGTGCCAGCAGCCTGCGGGAGCGGGGGACCTCAGATACGCAGTATTTT
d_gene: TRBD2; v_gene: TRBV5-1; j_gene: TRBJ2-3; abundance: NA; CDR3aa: CASRQAGGGPTDTQYF; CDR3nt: TGCGCCAGCCGCCAGGCGGGAGGTGGGCCCACAGATACGCAGTATTTT
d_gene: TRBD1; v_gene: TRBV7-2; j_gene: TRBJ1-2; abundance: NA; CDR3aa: CASSLRQTGYDTHGYTF; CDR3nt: TGTGCCAGCAGCTTAAGACAGACAGGGTACGATACCCATGGCTACACCTTC
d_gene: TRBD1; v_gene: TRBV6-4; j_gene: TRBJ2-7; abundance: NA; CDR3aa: CASSDRDRDRF; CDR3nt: TGTGCCAGCAGTGACAGGGACAGGGACCGCTTC
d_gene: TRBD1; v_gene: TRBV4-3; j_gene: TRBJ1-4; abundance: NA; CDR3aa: CASSQRDRGSGKLFF; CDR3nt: TGCGCCAGCAGCCAACGGGACAGGGGGTCCGGAAAACTGTTTTTT
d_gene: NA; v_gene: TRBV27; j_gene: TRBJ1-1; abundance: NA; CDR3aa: CASSLPGSGTEAFF; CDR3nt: TGTGCCAGCAGTTTACCAGGTTCGGGAACTGAAGCTTTCTTT
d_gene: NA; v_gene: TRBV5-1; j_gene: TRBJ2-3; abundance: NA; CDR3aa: CASSLEQVTDTQYF; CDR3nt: TGCGCCAGCAGCTTGGAACAAGTGACAGATACGCAGTATTTT